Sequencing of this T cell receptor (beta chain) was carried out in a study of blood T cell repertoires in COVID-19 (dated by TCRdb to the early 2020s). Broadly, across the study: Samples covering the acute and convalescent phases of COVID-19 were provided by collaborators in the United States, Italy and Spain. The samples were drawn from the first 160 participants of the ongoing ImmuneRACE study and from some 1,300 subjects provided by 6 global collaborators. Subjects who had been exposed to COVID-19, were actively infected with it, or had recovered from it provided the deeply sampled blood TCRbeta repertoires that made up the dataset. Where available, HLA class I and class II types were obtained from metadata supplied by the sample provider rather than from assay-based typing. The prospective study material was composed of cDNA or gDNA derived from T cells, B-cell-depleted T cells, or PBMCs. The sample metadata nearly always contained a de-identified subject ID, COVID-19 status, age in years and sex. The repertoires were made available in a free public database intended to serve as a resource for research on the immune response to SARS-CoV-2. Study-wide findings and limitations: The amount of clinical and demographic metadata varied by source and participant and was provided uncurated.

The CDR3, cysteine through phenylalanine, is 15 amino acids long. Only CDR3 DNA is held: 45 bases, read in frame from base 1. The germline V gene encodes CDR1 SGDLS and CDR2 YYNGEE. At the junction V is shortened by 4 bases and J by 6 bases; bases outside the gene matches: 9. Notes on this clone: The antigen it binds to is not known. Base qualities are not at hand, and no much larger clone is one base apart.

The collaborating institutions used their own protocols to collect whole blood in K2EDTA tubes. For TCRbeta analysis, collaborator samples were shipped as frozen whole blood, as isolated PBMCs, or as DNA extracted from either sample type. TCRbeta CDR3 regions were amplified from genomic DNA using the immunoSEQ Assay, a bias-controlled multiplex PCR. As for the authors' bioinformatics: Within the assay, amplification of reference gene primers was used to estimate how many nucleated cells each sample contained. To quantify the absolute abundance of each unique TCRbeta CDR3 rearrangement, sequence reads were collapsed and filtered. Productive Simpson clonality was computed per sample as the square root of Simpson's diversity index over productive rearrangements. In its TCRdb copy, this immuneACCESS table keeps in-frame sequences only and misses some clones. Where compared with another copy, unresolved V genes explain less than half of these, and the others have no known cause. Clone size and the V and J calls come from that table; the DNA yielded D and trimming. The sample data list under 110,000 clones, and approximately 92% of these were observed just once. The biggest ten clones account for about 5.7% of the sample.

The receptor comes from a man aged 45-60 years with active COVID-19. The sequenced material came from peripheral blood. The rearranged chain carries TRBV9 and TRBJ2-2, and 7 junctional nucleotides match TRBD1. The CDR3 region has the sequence CASSSRQGVSGELFF. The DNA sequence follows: TGTGCCAGCAGCTCGAGACAGGGAGTTTCCGGGGAGCTGTTTTTT.